A single T cell receptor beta chain is shown here with its context. This clonotype appeared a few times. The clone's antigen remains unknown. Nothing much larger sits one base from this clone, and base qualities are not available. This sample is drawn from a study of vaccination and CD4 T cells after COVID-19 (dated by TCRdb to between 2021 and 2023). As for the study more broadly: Every convalescent patient had a positive nasal swab PCR test for SARS-CoV-2, with mild disease in nine patients and severe disease in one. The convalescent cohort comprised six males and four females, including two Hispanic individuals, seven Caucasians, two Asians and one multiracial person. Each participant got two doses of either the Pfizer-BioNTech BNT162b2 vaccine (n=8) or the Moderna mRNA-1273 vaccine (n=2). Post-COVID blood samples from convalescent patients were collected a median of around 100 days after diagnosis, with a range of roughly 35 to 170 days. Post-vaccine blood samples were collected a median of about 72 days after the second vaccine dose, ranging from roughly 14 to 241 days. Overlapping spike peptide pools from SARS-CoV-2 and from the common cold coronaviruses HCoV-NL63, HCoV-OC43 and HCoV-229E were used as culture stimuli. As controls, cultures received a CEFX viral epitope pool (the positive control), an HIV-1 Nef peptide pool (the negative control), or no peptide at all. The spike-specific CD4+ TCR repertoire was compared before and after mRNA vaccination in about nine COVID-19 convalescent patients and a handful of infection-naive healthy vaccine recipients. Broader findings and caveats from the paper: Of the vaccine-specific clones in convalescent patients, 304 of 307, or nearly all, reacted only to SARS-CoV-2 spike and did not cross-react with common cold coronaviruses. The median number of SARS-CoV-2-reactive clonotypes rose from approximately 20 after infection to 30 to 45 after vaccination, but the change was not significant. The study included relatively few convalescent patients and did not analyze early timepoints after natural infection. Among convalescent patients, a median 86.3% of the SARS-CoV-2-reactive clones seen after vaccination appeared only after vaccination, which suggests priming specific to the vaccine.

Library construction relied on PCR. DNA from cultured CD4+ T cells underwent TCR sequencing with the Oncomine TCR Beta short-read assay at the Johns Hopkins FTIC core. The QIAamp micro DNA kit was used to extract genomic DNA from the cultured CD4+ T cells. The Oncomine TCR Beta libraries from cultured CD4+ T cells were pooled using unique dual indexes and then sequenced on an Illumina iSeq 100. On the study's bioinformatics: Non-productive sequences were filtered out, and CDR3s that did not start with C, did not end with F or W, or were shorter than 7 amino acids were discarded. The MANAFEST web application identified antigen-specific clonotypes by comparing peptide-stimulated wells against reference wells and other culture wells. An FDR below 0.05, an odds ratio above 5, and a productive frequency above 0.1% in at least two of three replicate wells were required for clones to be considered positive. Clonotypes that were significantly expanded in both SARS-CoV-2 spike wells and at least one common cold coronavirus spike condition were defined as cross-reactive. Similarity between CDR3 sequences was evaluated in R version 3.6.1 using Levenshtein distances (stringdist) and unrooted phylogenetic trees (ape). TCRdb cleaned the public reads at Q25 with fastp, built clones with MiXCR and kept in-frame beta chains. Each entry is one CDR3 protein sequence, shown with its most common DNA and genes. TCRdb's processing, not the authors' own work, is the source of the V and J calls. The table for this sample lists 27,000 or so distinct CDR3 sequences; around 48% of them were counted only once. The top ten hold 5% to 6.5% of the sample.

Reading the label with the study, this specimen's treatment or condition is: approximately nine-day PBMC culture with coronavirus spike peptide pools or control peptides (ViraFEST assay). The ViraFEST assay was used in the study, in which antigen-specific T cells were expanded with peptide pools and expanded clonotypes were subsequently identified by TCR sequencing. The convalescent patients' positive SARS-CoV-2 PCR tests fell between March and December 2020, which was before the Alpha, Beta and Delta variants emerged in the United States. More than 1.5 million PBMCs per well were cultured in IMDM with approximately 5% human AB serum and approximately 9.8 IU/ml IL-2, plus 10 ug/ml peptide pools. On days 3 and 7, half of the culture medium was replaced with fresh IL-2-containing medium. Once the cells had been in culture for less than 12 days, the EasySep CD4+ T cell isolation kit was used to isolate CD4+ T cells by negative selection. Ficoll-Paque Plus gradient centrifugation was used to isolate PBMCs from whole blood, and the isolated PBMCs were then either used fresh or cryopreserved at -140C. Triplicate wells were generally used for each culture condition.

As encoded in the germline V gene, CDR1 is SNHLY while CDR2 is FYNNEI. Trimming removed 5 bases from V and 6 bases from J, leaving 20 bases between the germline ends. The CDR3 sequence holds 17 residues, the cysteine and phenylalanine included. Left in the record is the CDR3 DNA by itself, 51 bases read in frame from the first base. The origin of this receptor is a human donor who had recovered from COVID-19. Sequenced input: CD4+ T cells from blood, cultured in vitro. This sequence uses TRBV2 and TRBJ1-6, with a tentative D gene TRBD1 over 5 matching bases. The CDR3 corresponds to CASSSSPGQGVNSPLHF. The DNA sequence is given as TGTGCCAGCAGTTCCTCCCCAGGACAAGGGGTTAATTCACCCCTCCACTTT.